A selection of T cell receptor beta chains follows, all from one sample in a study of control samples from healthy donors and cancer patients. Sequencing was performed with immunoSEQ multiplex PCR; in TCRdb, only in-frame clones are kept and a portion is missing. The sample consists of roughly 120,000 clones, nearly 95% of them appearing once. The source material was blood. The receptor source for this set is a young man in good health. CDR3s include the opening cysteine and the closing phenylalanine or tryptophan. The D gene is left open where the match is weak. A row's size may be missing; if present it is once, few, many or a size class.

J: TRBJ1-4; D: TRBD1; size: NA; V: TRBV5-1; CDR3: CASSGDSNEKLFF; DNA: TGCGCCAGCAGCGGGGACAGTAATGAAAAACTGTTTTTT
J: TRBJ1-1; D: NA; size: NA; V: TRBV9; CDR3: CASSFGQNTEAFF; DNA: TGTGCCAGCAGCTTCGGACAAAACACTGAAGCTTTCTTT
J: TRBJ2-5; D: TRBD2; size: NA; V: TRBV4-2; CDR3: CASSPGTSGGEETQYF; DNA: TGTGCCAGCAGCCCTGGGACTAGCGGGGGGGAAGAGACCCAGTACTTC
J: TRBJ2-3; D: NA; size: NA; V: TRBV5-6; CDR3: CASSASHTDTQYF; DNA: TGTGCCAGCAGCGCCTCCCACACAGATACGCAGTATTTT
J: TRBJ1-2; D: NA; size: NA; V: TRBV9; CDR3: CASSVGGLDYGYTF; DNA: TGTGCCAGCAGCGTAGGGGGTCTCGACTATGGCTACACCTTC
J: TRBJ2-3; D: NA; size: NA; V: TRBV13; CDR3: CASSSRGQDPDTQYF; DNA: TGTGCCAGCAGCTCACGAGGGCAGGACCCAGATACGCAGTATTTT
J: TRBJ1-1; D: NA; size: NA; V: TRBV10-3; CDR3: CAISEERVRNTEAFF; DNA: TGTGCCATCAGTGAGGAAAGGGTCCGGAACACTGAAGCTTTCTTT
J: TRBJ2-5; D: NA; size: NA; V: TRBV5-1; CDR3: CASSLQETQYF; DNA: TGCGCCAGCAGCCTTCAAGAGACCCAGTACTTC
J: TRBJ1-1; D: NA; size: NA; V: TRBV7-9; CDR3: CASSLDFGTTEAFF; DNA: TGTGCCAGCAGCTTAGACTTCGGGACCACTGAAGCTTTCTTT
J: TRBJ2-3; D: NA; size: NA; V: TRBV18; CDR3: CASSPPERRTDTQYF; DNA: TGTGCCAGCTCACCACCGGAAAGGCGCACAGATACGCAGTATTTT
J: TRBJ2-5; D: NA; size: NA; V: TRBV19; CDR3: CASTGGEETQYF; DNA: TGTGCCAGTACCGGCGGGGAGGAGACCCAGTACTTC
J: TRBJ2-3; D: NA; size: NA; V: TRBV29-1; CDR3: CSAGGARTDTQYF; DNA: TGCAGCGCTGGCGGGGCCCGCACAGATACGCAGTATTTT
J: TRBJ2-3; D: TRBD2; size: NA; V: TRBV7-8; CDR3: CASSHRRRGSTDTQYF; DNA: TGTGCCAGCAGCCACCGGAGGCGGGGGAGCACAGATACGCAGTATTTT
J: TRBJ2-7; D: NA; size: NA; V: TRBV6-5; CDR3: CARTDYEQYF; DNA: TGTGCCAGGACAGACTACGAGCAGTACTTC
J: TRBJ1-5; D: NA; size: NA; V: TRBV28; CDR3: CASSLRLGLGVSNQPQHF; DNA: TGTGCCAGCAGTTTAAGGCTGGGGTTGGGGGTTAGCAATCAGCCCCAGCATTTT
J: TRBJ1-3; D: NA; size: NA; V: TRBV30; CDR3: CAWSSPRGNTIYF; DNA: TGTGCCTGGAGTAGCCCACGGGGAAACACCATATATTTT
J: TRBJ1-2; D: NA; size: NA; V: TRBV24-1; CDR3: CATSDLTHGYTF; DNA: TGTGCCACCAGTGATTTGACCCATGGCTACACCTTC
J: TRBJ2-2; D: NA; size: NA; V: TRBV9; CDR3: CASSVVRTGELFF; DNA: TGTGCCAGCAGCGTAGTAAGGACCGGGGAGCTGTTTTTT
J: TRBJ1-3; D: TRBD1; size: NA; V: TRBV2; CDR3: CASSDDRVGNTIYF; DNA: TGTGCCAGCAGTGATGACAGGGTGGGAAACACCATATATTTT
J: TRBJ2-2; D: NA; size: NA; V: TRBV15; CDR3: CATSRVRGGWSGELFF; DNA: TGTGCCACCAGCAGAGTAAGGGGGGGCTGGTCCGGGGAGCTGTTTTTT
J: TRBJ1-3; D: NA; size: once; V: TRBV3-1/TRBV3-2; CDR3: CASSQDGGIGNTIYF; DNA: TGTGCCAGCAGCCAAGACGGAGGTATAGGAAACACCATATATTTT
J: TRBJ1-2; D: TRBD1; size: NA; V: TRBV2; CDR3: CASNRGGTGAAYGYTF; DNA: TGTGCCAGCAATAGAGGCGGGACAGGGGCGGCCTATGGCTACACCTTC
J: TRBJ1-3; D: NA; size: NA; V: TRBV19; CDR3: CASTMLSGNTIYF; DNA: TGTGCCAGTACAATGCTCTCTGGAAACACCATATATTTT
J: TRBJ1-2; D: TRBD1; size: NA; V: TRBV3-1/TRBV3-2; CDR3: CASSQSDRGVGYTF; DNA: TGTGCCAGCAGCCAGTCGGACAGGGGCGTAGGCTACACCTTC
J: TRBJ1-4; D: NA; size: NA; V: TRBV9; CDR3: CASSKGNRNEKLFF; DNA: TGTGCCAGCAGCAAGGGCAACCGGAATGAAAAACTGTTTTTT
J: TRBJ1-4; D: NA; size: once; V: TRBV2; CDR3: CASSPGRDEKLFF; DNA: TGTGCCAGCAGTCCTGGACGGGATGAAAAACTGTTTTTT
J: TRBJ1-5; D: NA; size: NA; V: TRBV6-5; CDR3: CASSSPGLTQPQHF; DNA: TGTGCCAGCAGTTCACCAGGGTTAACTCAGCCCCAGCATTTT
J: TRBJ2-5; D: NA; size: NA; V: TRBV24-1; CDR3: CATSDPLPGETQYF; DNA: TGTGCCACCAGTGACCCTTTGCCCGGAGAGACCCAGTACTTC
J: TRBJ1-5; D: NA; size: NA; V: TRBV5-1; CDR3: CASSFLSPDQPQHF; DNA: TGCGCCAGCAGCTTTCTCTCCCCTGATCAGCCCCAGCATTTT
J: TRBJ1-1; D: TRBD1; size: once; V: TRBV7-9; CDR3: CASSPLGGRHMNTEAFF; DNA: TGTGCCAGCAGCCCACTAGGGGGCAGACACATGAACACTGAAGCTTTCTTT
J: TRBJ2-5; D: TRBD2; size: NA; V: TRBV11-2; CDR3: CASSLGTSGGTQETQYF; DNA: TGTGCCAGCAGCTTAGGGACTAGCGGGGGGACCCAAGAGACCCAGTACTTC
J: TRBJ2-5; D: NA; size: NA; V: TRBV2; CDR3: CASNKQFQETQYF; DNA: TGTGCCAGCAATAAGCAGTTTCAAGAGACCCAGTACTTC
J: TRBJ2-2; D: TRBD2; size: NA; V: TRBV11-3; CDR3: CASSGGQRGTGELFF; DNA: TGTGCCAGCAGTGGGGGCCAGCGGGGGACCGGGGAGCTGTTTTTT